A selection of T cell receptor beta chains follows, all from one sample in a study of T cell changes during pregnancy in multiple sclerosis. Clones were sequenced by immunoSEQ multiplex PCR, and TCRdb holds only the in-frame ones, with some missing. The sample lists roughly 60,000 clones; 96% were seen once. The specimen was CD8+ T cells from peripheral blood mononuclear cells, collected after pregnancy. Every receptor here comes from a female donor with multiple sclerosis, enrolled in a pregnancy study. Each CDR3 is given with its conserved first and last residue. D genes are given only for firm matches.

TRBV9	NA	TRBJ1-4	CASSVKSRGEKLFF
TRBV7-2	TRBD1	TRBJ2-5	CASSLGYRTGEETQYF
TRBV9	NA	TRBJ1-1	CASSVALGGAEAFF
TRBV30	TRBD2	TRBJ2-1	CAWSVLPGGPGNEQFF
TRBV9	NA	TRBJ1-2	CASSPPRQGWYGYTF
TRBV19	TRBD2	TRBJ2-1	CASSIDPSSGTNEQFF
TRBV7-9	TRBD1	TRBJ2-1	CASTTVRDRGGNEQFF
TRBV5-1	TRBD1	NA	CASSITGAEQYF
TRBV5-8	NA	TRBJ2-1	CASSPPGVWESGNEQFF
TRBV9	TRBD2	TRBJ2-3	CASSGEGGPTTDTQYF
TRBV27	TRBD2	TRBJ2-1	CASTRTSGSDNEQFF
TRBV2	NA	TRBJ1-1	CASTLIWTEAFF
TRBV7-2	TRBD1	TRBJ1-4	CASSFGTGNEKLFF
TRBV7-8	TRBD2	TRBJ2-7	CASSPRLPGLAGGLRSYEQYF
TRBV7-8	TRBD2	TRBJ2-1	CASSRSGSDDYNEQFF
TRBV5-4	TRBD1	TRBJ1-2	CASSMGQSYTF
TRBV27	NA	TRBJ2-1	CASSLNEAVRYNEQFF
TRBV7-9	TRBD1	TRBJ2-7	CASSLDVTGEEYF
TRBV29-1	NA	TRBJ2-3	CSVVGPWGTDTQYF
TRBV6-6	TRBD2	TRBJ2-4	CASSPPGGTKNIQYF
TRBV7-9	NA	TRBJ2-7	CASSLVGRDYEQYF
TRBV10-3	NA	TRBJ1-5	CAISEEVLGNQPQHF
TRBV9	TRBD1	TRBJ2-1	CASSVGLGQAYNEQFF
TRBV2	TRBD1	TRBJ2-7	CASKERTGGYYEQYF
TRBV9	TRBD1	TRBJ2-7	CASSASTGGAYEQYF
TRBV28	TRBD1	TRBJ1-5	CASSWDSPNQPQHF
TRBV5-4	NA	TRBJ1-3	CASSLRGSGNTIYF
TRBV11-1	NA	TRBJ1-1	CASSFQENTEAFF
TRBV7-8	TRBD1	TRBJ2-7	CASSQPGGTGVYEQYF
TRBV29-1	NA	TRBJ1-2	CSVEDRWGYTF
TRBV29-1	TRBD1	TRBJ2-1	CSVEARDSYNEQFF
TRBV6-5	NA	TRBJ2-2	CASSLTRTSGLFF
TRBV7-9	TRBD2	TRBJ2-3	CASSPRSGPDTDTQYF
TRBV13	NA	TRBJ2-5	CASSSLSGTKQETQYF
TRBV7-9	NA	TRBJ2-1	CASSPQRSVGGTPSWEQFF
TRBV19	NA	TRBJ1-5	CASSIWADQPQHF
TRBV5-1	NA	TRBJ2-7	CASSLGQGGPYEQYF
TRBV29-1	NA	TRBJ2-7	CSVEDVSSPSYEQYF
TRBV18	TRBD1	TRBJ2-1	CASSPRQGYNEQFF
TRBV28	NA	TRBJ1-1	CASSSAGGTEAFF
TRBV6-6	NA	TRBJ2-7	CASSPRGKVVGEQYF
TRBV19	NA	TRBJ1-2	CASWGLSNYGYTF
TRBV28	NA	TRBJ1-5	CASSLRDSYSNQPQHF
TRBV27	TRBD2	TRBJ2-7	CASSLQAGFYEQYF